The 26 T cell receptor beta chains given below trace back to one sample, sequenced in a study of regulatory T cells in long-lasting Graves disease. Time point given: newly diagnosed GD, antithyroid drugs for less than 3 months. PBMCs were the source of the RNA used for TCR sequencing. Libraries of TCR beta came from iRepertoire HTBI primers plus Arm-PCR of CDR3 regions. Via MiXCR, TCRdb re-called the multiplex PCR reads, giving one row per CDR3 protein. Of some 490,000 distinct CDR3 sequences listed, about 12% are singletons. The same sample was also studied in work on T cells in Graves' hyperthyroidism and ophthalmopathy.

This specimen was peripheral blood mononuclear cells (PBMCs), taken at new diagnosis, from a patient treated with antithyroid drugs. These receptor sequences come from a woman aged 25 to 39 with Graves disease.

The chain links TRBV7-9 to TRBJ2-7; TRBD2 might be the D (6 bases). The CDR3 is made up of 15 amino acids. The germline CDR1 and CDR2 sequences are SEHNR and FQNEAQ (reference sequence). Trimming shortened V by 3 bases and J by 0 bases, and 12 bases separated the two germline ends. In nucleotides, the CDR3 is TGTGCCAGCAGCTTTTCTAGCGCCAGCTCCTACGAGCAGTACTTC. This encodes CASSFSSASSYEQYF. Filled out from reference TRBV7-9 and TRBJ2-7, the complete variable domain reads DTGVSQNPRHKITKRGQNVTFRCDPISEHNRLYWYRQTLGQGPEFLTYFQNEAQLEKSRLLSDRFSAERPKGSFSTLEIQRTEQGDSAMYLCASSFSSASSYEQYFGPGTRLTVT.

This clonotype occurred many times. This rearrangement joins TRBV9 to TRBJ1-1; maybe TRBD1 (5 bases). Germline V gene data show CDR1 as SGDLS and CDR2 as YYNGEE. CDR3 length: 14 residues. Between the trimmed V and J ends, which lost 2 bases and 0 bases, there was a span of 8 bases. CDR3 DNA sequence: TGTGCCAGCAGCGTGACAGCAATGAACACTGAAGCTTTCTTT. Translating gives CASSVTAMNTEAFF. The entire variable domain, with the rest obtained from reference TRBV9 and TRBJ1-1, is as follows: DSGVTQTPKHLITATGQRVTLRCSPRSGDLSVYWYQQSLDQGLQFLIQYYNGEERAKGNILERFSAQQFPDLHSELNLSSLELGDSALYFCASSVTAMNTEAFFGQGTRLTVV.

This clonotype was detected ten times or more. V usage is TRBV5-1 and J usage is TRBJ2-1; 10 bases are a match to TRBD2. This CDR3 is built from 15 residues. The trim removed 2 bases at V and 2 bases at J, leaving 1 base unmatched. Germline V CDR1 and CDR2: SGHRS, YFSETQ. The CDR3 here is CASSLLAGTYNEQFF. CDR3 DNA: TGCGCCAGCAGCTTACTAGCGGGAACCTACAATGAGCAGTTCTTC.

This clonotype came up many times. V gene TRBV27 combines with J gene TRBJ2-1; possibly TRBD2 for D (6 bases). Per the germline V gene, CDR1 is MNHEY and CDR2 is SMNVEV (reference sequence). CDR3 length equals 14 residues. V was trimmed by 5 bases and J by 2 bases, leaving 10 bases between them. CDR3 sequence: CASSGLPTYNEQFF. The DNA for the CDR3 is TGTGCCAGCAGTGGACTACCCACCTACAATGAGCAGTTCTTC.

This clonotype was recorded a few times. The J gene is TRBJ2-1, the V gene TRBV12-3 or TRBV12-4; 8 bases line up with TRBD2. Unmatched junction bases numbered 11, after V lost 0 bases and J lost 4 bases. The CDR3 runs to 18 residues. The CDR3 sequence: CASSLALGRGSLYNEQFF. In nucleotides, the CDR3 is TGTGCCAGCAGTTTAGCGCTCGGGAGGGGCAGCCTATACAATGAGCAGTTCTTC.

This clonotype showed up many times. The chain uses TRBV9 and TRBJ2-1, with TRBD2 matching 13 bases. This CDR3 is built from 16 residues. From germline, CDR1 is SGDLS and CDR2 YYNGEE. V shed 7 bases and J 3 bases; nucleotides not matched to a gene: 7. The CDR3 loop is CASGLAGASIYNEQFF. CDR3 bases: TGTGCCAGCGGACTAGCGGGAGCCTCAATCTACAATGAGCAGTTCTTC.

This clonotype was picked up a small number of times. This sequence joins TRBV28 and TRBJ1-6; D may be TRBD1 (6 bases). Germline V gives CDR1 MDHEN, CDR2 SYDVKM. The V gene lost 0 bases and the J gene lost 10 bases, with 7 bases spanning the gap. This CDR3 contains 13 residues. The CDR3 reads CASSLWGGSPLHF. CDR3 bases: TGTGCCAGCAGTTTATGGGGGGGCTCACCCCTCCACTTT.

This clonotype was found many times. Here the CDR3 DNA reads TGTGCCAGCAGCTCCCCACAGGGATGGGAAGAGCAGTACTTC. It is translated as CASSSPQGWEEQYF. V is TRBV11-3 and J is TRBJ2-7; D perhaps matches TRBD1 (6 bases). V dropped 4 bases and J dropped 7 bases, with 17 bases sitting between them. CDR3 length: 14 amino acids. Germline loops: CDR1 SGHNT, CDR2 YENEEA. Full variable domain (remainder filled in from reference TRBV11-3 and TRBJ2-7): EAGVVQSPRYKIIEKKQPVAFWCNPISGHNTLYWYLQNLGQGPELLIRYENEEAVDDSQLPKDRFSAERLKGVDSTLKIQPAELGDSAVYLCASSSPQGWEEQYFGPGTRLTVT.

This clonotype has a count of ten or more. The rearrangement links TRBV12-3 or TRBV12-4 to TRBJ1-1, with D tentatively TRBD1 (5 bases). V was shortened by 3 bases and J by 0 bases, with 17 bases between the two germline ends. This CDR3 region has 17 residues. CDR3 DNA sequence: TGTGCCAGCAGTTTGATTCGGACATACTTCATGAACACTGAAGCTTTCTTT. This gives the protein CASSLIRTYFMNTEAFF.

This clonotype appeared a few times. CDR3 protein: CASSSLRDTEAFF. CDR3 sequence (DNA): TGTGCCAGTAGTAGTCTTAGGGACACTGAAGCTTTCTTT. The rearrangement joins TRBV19 to TRBJ1-1; D gene unclear. Deletions cut 4 bases from V and 3 bases from J, with 9 bases between. Germline CDR1 is LNHDA and CDR2 is SQIVND (reference sequence). The CDR3 length is 13 residues. The variable domain in full, completed from reference TRBV19 and TRBJ1-1, reads DGGITQSPKYLFRKEGQNVTLSCEQNLNHDAMYWYRQDPGQGLRLIYYSQIVNDFQKGDIAEGYSVSREKKESFPLTVTSAQKNPTAFYLCASSSLRDTEAFFGQGTRLTVV.

Many counts were recorded for this clonotype. The V call is TRBV28, the J call TRBJ2-3; 8 bases line up with TRBD2. This CDR3 spans 19 amino acids. V dropped 6 bases and J dropped 1; count of bases not matched to a gene: 18. CDR1 is MDHEN and CDR2 is SYDVKM in the germline V gene. The chain's CDR3 is CASSPTPPTSVIGTDTQYF. Written as DNA, the CDR3 is TGTGCCAGCAGCCCGACCCCTCCGACTAGCGTAATCGGCACAGATACGCAGTATTTT.

In its sample, this clonotype was seen many times. The rearrangement links TRBV3-1 to TRBJ2-4; TRBD1 matches at 8 bases. The CDR3 runs to 15 residues. V gave up 5 bases and J gave up 5 bases; unmatched junction bases: 8. Germline V gene lookup returns CDR1 LGHDT and CDR2 YNNKEL (reference sequence). CDR3 sequence reads: CASSSTWTGQNIQYF. CDR3 coding DNA: TGTGCCAGCAGCTCTACTTGGACAGGGCAAAACATTCAGTACTTC.

This clonotype was observed a handful of times. The chain couples TRBV6-1 to TRBJ2-5; the D is unclear. Trimming stripped 4 bases from V and 2 bases from J, with 20 bases between. Germline V gene data show CDR1 as MNHNS and CDR2 as SASEGT. The CDR3 consists of 17 residues. As DNA, the CDR3 is TGTGCCAGCAGTGGGCAAATCGACCTCCCTCTTCAAGAGACCCAGTACTTC. Protein: CASSGQIDLPLQETQYF.

The genes are TRBV7-9 and TRBJ2-1, with D unresolved. CDR1 is SEHNR and CDR2 is FQNEAQ in the germline V gene (reference sequence). The CDR3 is 10 residues long. The CDR3 loop is CAILKGEQFF. CDR3 in DNA: TGTGCTATTTTAAAGGGTGAGCAGTTCTTC. Full variable domain (rest looked up from reference TRBV7-9 and TRBJ2-1): DTGVSQNPRHKITKRGQNVTFRCDPISEHNRLYWYRQTLGQGPEFLTYFQNEAQLEKSRLLSDRFSAERPKGSFSTLEIQRTEQGDSAMYLCAILKGEQFFGPGTRLTVL.

This clonotype was seen a few times. This chain joins TRBV25-1 and TRBJ1-6, with no clear D. V lost 1 base, J lost 0 bases, and 13 bases lay in between. CDR1 and CDR2 (germline): MGHDK, SYGVNS. The CDR3 has 18 amino acids. CDR3 amino acids: CASSELLPAGSYNSPLHF. The CDR3 region has the DNA TGTGCCAGCAGTGAATTACTCCCCGCAGGCTCCTATAATTCACCCCTCCACTTT.

This clonotype was seen a handful of times. The chain couples TRBV18 to TRBJ2-5, with 7 bases that match TRBD2. The CDR3 loop spans 15 amino acids. J gave up 5 bases and V 3 bases, and 9 bases lay outside the gene matches. CDR1 and CDR2 (germline): KGHSH, LQKENI. This CDR3 is CASSPRASGGETQYF. CDR3 nucleotide sequence: TGTGCCAGCTCACCCCGTGCTAGCGGAGGGGAGACCCAGTACTTC.

The V and J genes are TRBV7-9 and TRBJ1-1; D is perhaps TRBD1 (5 bases). The CDR3 extends over 16 amino acids. Germline CDR1 reads SEHNR; CDR2 reads FQNEAQ (reference sequence). Trimming took 4 bases from V and 5 from J, leaving 20 bases between them. In nucleotides, the CDR3 is TGTGCCAGCAGCTCCACCCGGTGGGGGTGGGAAACTGAAGCTTTCTTT. The encoded protein is CASSSTRWGWETEAFF. The full variable domain, its missing parts supplied by reference TRBV7-9 and TRBJ1-1, is DTGVSQNPRHKITKRGQNVTFRCDPISEHNRLYWYRQTLGQGPEFLTYFQNEAQLEKSRLLSDRFSAERPKGSFSTLEIQRTEQGDSAMYLCASSSTRWGWETEAFFGQGTRLTVV.

This clonotype was recorded many times. The V call is TRBV2, the J call TRBJ1-4; D gene unclear. V shed 5 bases and J shed 0 bases, with 7 bases lying between them. Germline assignment: CDR1 SNHLY and CDR2 FYNNEI. The CDR3 is 14 amino acids. CDR3 in amino acids: CASSFQATNEKLFF. The CDR3 bases are TGTGCCAGCAGTTTCCAGGCAACTAATGAAAAACTGTTTTTT.

This clonotype was observed at least ten times. The chain uses TRBV12-3 or TRBV12-4 and TRBJ2-7, with D possibly being TRBD1 (6 bases). Trimming pared 3 bases from V and 4 bases from J, leaving 16 bases between. The CDR3 extends over 15 amino acids. The chain's CDR3 is CASSFWGQGEYEQYF. The CDR3 region has the DNA TGTGCCAGCAGTTTTTGGGGGCAGGGTGAGTACGAGCAGTACTTC.

The chain couples TRBV6-1 to TRBJ1-1, with D maybe TRBD1 (5 bases). The V gene's germline CDR1 is MNHNS and CDR2 SASEGT. The CDR3 consists of 12 residues. Trimming removed 5 bases at V and 7 bases at J, with 11 bases between. This CDR3 reads CASSKGPLEAFF. CDR3 sequence (DNA): TGTGCCAGCAGTAAGGGACCCCTTGAAGCTTTCTTT.

This clonotype was counted between two and nine times. The chain uses TRBV11-2 and TRBJ2-3; D call uncertain. Looked up from germline, CDR1 is SGHAT and CDR2 is FQNNGV. Trimming shortened V by 3 bases and J by 1 base, and 8 bases separated the two germline ends. The CDR3 consists of 14 residues. CDR3 DNA sequence: TGTGCCAGCAGCTTCGTTTGGGGCACAGATACGCAGTATTTT. Protein: CASSFVWGTDTQYF.

This clonotype was found many times. The chain combines TRBV3-1 with TRBJ1-1; TRBD1 aligns across 7 bases. Losses at the gene ends were 0 bases for V and 9 bases for J; bases not matched to a gene: 10. The CDR3 has 15 amino acids. Germline lookup yields CDR1 LGHDT and CDR2 YNNKEL (reference sequence). The CDR3 loop is CASSQDITAGGQAFF. The CDR3 coding sequence is TGTGCCAGCAGCCAAGATATTACGGCAGGGGGGCAAGCTTTCTTT.

This chain joins TRBV3-1 and TRBJ2-7, with D possibly matching TRBD2 (6 bases). Germline assignment: CDR1 LGHDT and CDR2 YNNKEL (reference sequence). With 4 bases removed from V and 7 bases from J, the gap between germline ends came to 11 bases. The CDR3 sequence is 12 residues long. This chain's CDR3 is CASSLASVEQYF. CDR3 nucleotide sequence: TGTGCCAGCAGCCTGGCTAGCGTTGAGCAGTACTTC.

This clonotype was seen a handful of times. The genes are TRBV28 and TRBJ2-7; 10 nucleotides line up with TRBD2. Germline CDR1 is MDHEN and CDR2 is SYDVKM. The CDR3 is 19 residues long. V gave up 3 bases and J gave up 0 bases; unmatched junction bases: 14. CDR3 sequence reads: CASSLAPSSGRGNSYEQYF. CDR3 DNA sequence: TGTGCCAGCAGTTTGGCCCCTTCCAGCGGGAGGGGTAACTCCTACGAGCAGTACTTC.

This clonotype was found a few times. V gene TRBV19 combines with J gene TRBJ2-2; D possibly uses TRBD1 or TRBD2 (5 bases each). The V gene's germline CDR1 is LNHDA and CDR2 SQIVND (reference sequence). Between the trimmed V and J ends, which lost 4 bases and 4 bases, there was a span of 16 bases. The CDR3 spans 16 residues. The CDR3 region has the DNA TGTGCCAGTAGTACAATACCCGGGACGATCACCGGGGAGCTGTTTTTT. Amino acid sequence: CASSTIPGTITGELFF.

This clonotype was picked up a small number of times. The chain has TRBV18 and TRBJ2-3, with 8 bases that match TRBD2. After removal of 3 bases from V and 5 bases from J, the junction contained 4 bases not matched to a gene. CDR1 is KGHSH and CDR2 is LQKENI in the germline V gene. The length of the CDR3 is 14 residues. CDR3 amino acids: CASSPVAGGDTQYF. The CDR3 coding sequence is TGTGCCAGCTCACCGGTGGCGGGGGGAGATACGCAGTATTTT.